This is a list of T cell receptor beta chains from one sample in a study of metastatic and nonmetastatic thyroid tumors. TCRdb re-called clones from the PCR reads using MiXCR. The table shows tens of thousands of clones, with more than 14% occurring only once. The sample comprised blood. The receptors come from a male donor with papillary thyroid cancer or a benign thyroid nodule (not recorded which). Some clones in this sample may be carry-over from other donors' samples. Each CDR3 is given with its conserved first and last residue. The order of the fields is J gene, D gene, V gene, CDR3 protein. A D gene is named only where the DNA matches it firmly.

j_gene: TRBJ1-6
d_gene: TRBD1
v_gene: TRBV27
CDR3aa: CASTYTGENPTLHF

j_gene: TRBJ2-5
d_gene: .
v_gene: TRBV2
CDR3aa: CASSLEILAQYF

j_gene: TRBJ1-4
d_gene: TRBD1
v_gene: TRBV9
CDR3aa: CASSSSGTGNEKLFF

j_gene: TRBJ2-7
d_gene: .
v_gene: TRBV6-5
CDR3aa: CASNSGFRLEQYF

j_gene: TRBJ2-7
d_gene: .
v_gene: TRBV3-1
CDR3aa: CASSQIQGWNYEQYF

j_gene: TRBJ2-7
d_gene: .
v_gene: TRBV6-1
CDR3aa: CASSLTVGSRQYF

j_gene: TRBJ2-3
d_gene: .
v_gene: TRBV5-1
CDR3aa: CASRPGLGKDTDTQYF

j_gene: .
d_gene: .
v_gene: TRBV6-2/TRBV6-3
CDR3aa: CVSSDGESTDTQHF

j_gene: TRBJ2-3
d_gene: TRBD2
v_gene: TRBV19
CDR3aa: CATSRGEREIDTQYF

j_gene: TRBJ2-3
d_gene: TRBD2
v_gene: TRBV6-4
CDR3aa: CASGAGADTDTQYF

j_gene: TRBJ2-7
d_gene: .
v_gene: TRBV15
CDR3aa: CATSQGPPFGEQYF

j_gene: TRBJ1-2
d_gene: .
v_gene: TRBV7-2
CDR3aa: CASSLAQQGRSGYTF

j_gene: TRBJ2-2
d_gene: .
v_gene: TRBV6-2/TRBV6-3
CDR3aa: CASSATSFTGELFF

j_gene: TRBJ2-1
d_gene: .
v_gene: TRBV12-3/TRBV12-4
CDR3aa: CASSPRQAYNEQFF

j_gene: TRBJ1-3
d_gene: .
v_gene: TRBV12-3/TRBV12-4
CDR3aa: CASRSAFDGPRGNTIYF

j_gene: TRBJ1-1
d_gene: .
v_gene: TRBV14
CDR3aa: CASSQESANTEAFF

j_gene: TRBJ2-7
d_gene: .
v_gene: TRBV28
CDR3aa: CASSLLGSGSSYEQYF

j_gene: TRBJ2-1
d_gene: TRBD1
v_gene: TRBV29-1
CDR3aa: CSVEGQGSYNEQFF

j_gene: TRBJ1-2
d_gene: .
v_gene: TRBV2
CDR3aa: CASKREGWANYGYTF

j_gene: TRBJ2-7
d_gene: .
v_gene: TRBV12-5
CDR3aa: CASGASYEQYF

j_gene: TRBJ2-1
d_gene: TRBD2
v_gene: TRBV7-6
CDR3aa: CASSLYSGRANEQFF

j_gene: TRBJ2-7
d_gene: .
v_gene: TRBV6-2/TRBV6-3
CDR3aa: CASSYATSSYEQYF

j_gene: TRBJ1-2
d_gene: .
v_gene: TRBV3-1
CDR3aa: CASSQSLWGSAYGYTF

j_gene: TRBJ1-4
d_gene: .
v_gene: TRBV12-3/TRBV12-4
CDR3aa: CASSFIRGGLLFF

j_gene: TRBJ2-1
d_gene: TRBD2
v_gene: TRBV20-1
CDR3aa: CSARDVDRTSYNEQFF

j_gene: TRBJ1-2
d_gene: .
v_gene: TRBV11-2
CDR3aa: CASSGQGGGYTF

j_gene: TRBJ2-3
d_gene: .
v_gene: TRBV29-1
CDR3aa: CSVESGPDTQYF

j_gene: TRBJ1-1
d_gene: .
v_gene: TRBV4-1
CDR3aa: CASSQDQVGGTEAFF

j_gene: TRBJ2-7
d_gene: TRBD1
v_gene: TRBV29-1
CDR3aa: CSATGTGAYEQYF

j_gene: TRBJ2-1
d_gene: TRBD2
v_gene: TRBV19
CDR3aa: CASRASGSHNEQFF

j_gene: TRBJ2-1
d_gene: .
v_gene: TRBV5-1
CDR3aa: CASSRGDDSYNEQFF

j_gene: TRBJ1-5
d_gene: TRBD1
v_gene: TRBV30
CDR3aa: CAWGQGANQPQHF

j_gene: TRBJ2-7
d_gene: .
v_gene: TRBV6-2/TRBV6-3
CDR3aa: CASIDPNRDEQYF

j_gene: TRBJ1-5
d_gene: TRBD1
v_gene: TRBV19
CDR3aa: CASKTTGYSNQPQHF

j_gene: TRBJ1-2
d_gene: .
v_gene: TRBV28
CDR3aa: CASSLISGVGGYTF

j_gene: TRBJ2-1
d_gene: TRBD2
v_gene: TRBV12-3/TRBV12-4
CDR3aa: CASSLLAGVSNEHFF

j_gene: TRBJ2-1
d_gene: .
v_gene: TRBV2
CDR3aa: CASGAGHAWAYNEQFF

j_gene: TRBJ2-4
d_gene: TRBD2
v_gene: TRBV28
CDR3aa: CASSSGGKSKNIQYF

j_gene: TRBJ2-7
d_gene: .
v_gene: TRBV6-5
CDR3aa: CASSLDWTRGYEQYF

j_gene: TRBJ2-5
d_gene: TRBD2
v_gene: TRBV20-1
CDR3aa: CSAVAGGLETQYF